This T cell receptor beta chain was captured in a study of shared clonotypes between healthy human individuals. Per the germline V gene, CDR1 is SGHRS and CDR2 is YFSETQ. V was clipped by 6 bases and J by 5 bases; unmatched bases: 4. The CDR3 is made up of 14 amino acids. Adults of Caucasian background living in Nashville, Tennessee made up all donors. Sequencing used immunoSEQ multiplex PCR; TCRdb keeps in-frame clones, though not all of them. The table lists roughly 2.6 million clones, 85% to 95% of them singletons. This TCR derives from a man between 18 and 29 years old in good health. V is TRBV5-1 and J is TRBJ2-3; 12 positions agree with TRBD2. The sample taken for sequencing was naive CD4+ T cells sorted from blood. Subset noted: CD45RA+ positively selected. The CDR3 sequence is CASTPGLAGDTQYF. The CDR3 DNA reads TGCGCCAGCACCCCGGGACTAGCGGGAGATACGCAGTATTTT.